Listed below are T cell receptor beta chains from one sample, sequenced in a study of PD-1 blockade in classical Hodgkin lymphoma. Here immunoSEQ multiplex PCR was the method, and the copy in TCRdb shows in-frame clones only, minus some. The sample holds tens of thousands of clones, about 75% seen once. Material: peripheral blood mononuclear cells (PBMCs), obtained before the fourth cycle of nivolumab. These receptor sequences come from a human donor with classical Hodgkin lymphoma. The CDR3 runs from the conserved cysteine through the conserved F or W. D genes are given only for firm matches. A clone size is listed for some rows: how often the clone was seen (once, few, many), or a class if it is expanded.

NA | TRBJ2-7 | NA | TRBV11-2 | TGTGCCAGCAGCTACTACGAGCAGTACTTC | CASSYYEQYF
TRBD1 | TRBJ2-1 | once | TRBV2 | TGTGCCAGCAGACCGACAGGGGGCTTAAGTGAGCAGTTCTTC | CASRPTGGLSEQFF
NA | TRBJ1-2 | NA | TRBV7-9 | TGTGCCAGCAGCTTAGGGATGGGCGCCGACTATGGCTACACCTTC | CASSLGMGADYGYTF
NA | TRBJ2-3 | NA | TRBV7-2 | TGTGCCAGCAGCGAGACGAGGACCTTTAGCACAGATACGCAGTATTTT | CASSETRTFSTDTQYF
TRBD1 | TRBJ1-4 | NA | TRBV6-1 | TGTGCCAGCAGTGTCCGGGACAGGGTACGGGAAAAACTGTTTTTT | CASSVRDRVREKLFF
NA | TRBJ1-6 | NA | TRBV27 | TGTGCCAGCAGTTTAAGGCCTAGTTATTCTTCACCCCTCCACTTT | CASSLRPSYSSPLHF
TRBD1 | TRBJ2-5 | NA | TRBV9 | TGTGCCAGCAGCAGCCGGACAGGGGACGAGACCCAGTACTTC | CASSSRTGDETQYF
NA | TRBJ1-6 | few | TRBV28 | TGTGCCAGCAGTTTACGACGGTGGGCTAATAATTCACCCCTCCACTTT | CASSLRRWANNSPLHF
NA | TRBJ1-5 | NA | TRBV15 | TGTGCCACCTCGAACAGGGTCAATCAGCCCCAGCATTTT | CATSNRVNQPQHF
NA | TRBJ2-2 | NA | TRBV6-5 | TGTGCCAGTTCGGGCCCCTTTTCAACCGGGGAGCTGTTTTTT | CASSGPFSTGELFF
NA | TRBJ2-2 | NA | TRBV5-1 | TGCGCCAGCAGCTTGGAATCGGCCTACACCGGGGAGCTGTTTTTT | CASSLESAYTGELFF
NA | TRBJ1-5 | NA | TRBV7-9 | TGTGCCAGCAGCTTAGGAGGGGCTGGCAATCAGCCCCAGCATTTT | CASSLGGAGNQPQHF
NA | TRBJ2-2 | once | TRBV6-5 | TGTGCCAGCAGTTACGATGGGCAGACCGGGGAGCTGTTTTTT | CASSYDGQTGELFF
TRBD1 | TRBJ2-7 | NA | TRBV28 | TGTGCCAGCAGTTTCTCGGGACAGGGAAACTACGAGCAGTACTTC | CASSFSGQGNYEQYF
NA | TRBJ2-5 | NA | TRBV7-8 | TGTGCCAGCAGCTTAGTTATAGAGACCCAGTACTTC | CASSLVIETQYF
TRBD2 | TRBJ2-7 | NA | TRBV10-3 | TGTGCCATCAGTGCGACCGGGACTAGAGAGCAGTACTTC | CAISATGTREQYF
TRBD2 | TRBJ2-3 | few | TRBV7-6 | TGTGCCAGCAGCTTTTCCGGGACTAGCGCTATGGGGACAGATACGCAGTATTTT | CASSFSGTSAMGTDTQYF
NA | TRBJ2-5 | NA | TRBV9 | TGTGCCAGCAGTAGAGGGGCTAGCCTGTACCAAGAGACCCAGTACTTC | CASSRGASLYQETQYF
NA | TRBJ2-1 | NA | TRBV28 | TGTGCCAGCAGCTTAGGGGGGACTTCCTACAATGAGCAGTTCTTC | CASSLGGTSYNEQFF
TRBD1 | TRBJ1-6 | once | TRBV4-1 | TGCGCCAGCAGCCAAGTCCCGACAGGGTCCTATAATTCACCCCTCCACTTT | CASSQVPTGSYNSPLHF
NA | TRBJ2-3 | once | TRBV11-1 | TGTGCCAGCAGCCTTAGGCCCCATGGGTCTCGCACAGATACGCAGTATTTT | CASSLRPHGSRTDTQYF
TRBD1 | TRBJ2-7 | NA | TRBV28 | TGTGCCAGCAGTTCCCTCCTTCCGCGACAGGGGAGCTCCTACGAGCAGTACTTC | CASSSLLPRQGSSYEQYF
NA | TRBJ1-5 | NA | TRBV10-3 | TGTGCCATCACGGGGTCTAGCAATCAGCCCCAGCATTTT | CAITGSSNQPQHF
NA | TRBJ2-7 | NA | TRBV6-1 | TGTGCCAGCAGTGAAGTAGGCGGCGGGGGCTTGGAGCAGTACTTC | CASSEVGGGGLEQYF
NA | TRBJ2-7 | NA | TRBV7-9 | TGTGCCAGCAGCTTAGACGGGGCAGGCGAGCAGTACTTC | CASSLDGAGEQYF
NA | TRBJ2-1 | NA | TRBV27 | TGTGCCAGCAGTTTAACGGATCTAAGCTCCTACAATGAGCAGTTCTTC | CASSLTDLSSYNEQFF
TRBD2 | TRBJ2-3 | NA | TRBV7-9 | TGTGCCAGCACACCGGGACTAGCGGGAGGAGGAGTCTACACAGATACGCAGTATTTT | CASTPGLAGGGVYTDTQYF
TRBD2 | TRBJ2-3 | NA | TRBV15 | TGTGCCACCAGCAGAGATGTTTCGGGGGGGGACCGGTATACGCAGTATTTT | CATSRDVSGGDRYTQYF
NA | TRBJ2-7 | NA | TRBV19 | TGTGCCAGTAGTATAGGTGGGGCCTACGAGCAGTACTTC | CASSIGGAYEQYF
TRBD2 | TRBJ2-3 | NA | TRBV28 | TGTGCCAGCAGCCTCCCTAGCGGACTCACAGATACGCAGTATTTT | CASSLPSGLTDTQYF
TRBD2 | TRBJ2-3 | NA | TRBV27 | TGTGCCAGCAGTCTCTGGACTAGCGACGGCACAGATACGCAGTATTTT | CASSLWTSDGTDTQYF
NA | TRBJ2-2 | NA | TRBV2 | TGTGCCAGCAGCCCCGGCGTAGCCGGGGAGCTGTTTTTT | CASSPGVAGELFF
NA | TRBJ1-2 | NA | TRBV7-2 | TGTGCCAGCAGCCCACAATCGGGAAACGGCTACACCTTC | CASSPQSGNGYTF
NA | TRBJ1-5 | NA | TRBV7-1 | TGTGCCAGCAGCTCTACGGGTTCGGGCAATCAGCCCCAGCATTTT | CASSSTGSGNQPQHF
NA | TRBJ2-7 | NA | TRBV2 | TGTGCCAGCACCCGAGGGGGGAACGAGCAGTACTTC | CASTRGGNEQYF
TRBD1 | TRBJ1-1 | NA | TRBV11-2 | TGTGCCAGCAGCTTAGGAAGAGGGGGCTACACTGAAGCTTTCTTT | CASSLGRGGYTEAFF
NA | TRBJ2-3 | NA | TRBV10-3 | TGTGCCATCAGTCCGGGACCTAAAAGCACAGATACGCAGTATTTT | CAISPGPKSTDTQYF
NA | TRBJ1-2 | NA | TRBV10-2 | TGCGCCAGCAGTGGCGCGGGAACTAACTATGGCTACACCTTC | CASSGAGTNYGYTF
NA | TRBJ2-5 | NA | TRBV10-1 | TGCGCCAGCAGTGACCTTCCCGGGACGGGAGAGACCCAGTACTTC | CASSDLPGTGETQYF
NA | TRBJ2-2 | NA | TRBV29-1 | TGCAGCGTTAGTTCCGAGGGGTGGACCGGGGAGCTGTTTTTT | CSVSSEGWTGELFF
TRBD1 | TRBJ2-1 | NA | TRBV28 | TGTGCCAGCAGTTTACGACAGGGGTACGAGCAGTTCTTC | CASSLRQGYEQFF
NA | TRBJ1-4 | few | TRBV9 | TGTGCCAGCAACCCAGAGGGAGTGGATTACGAAAAACTGTTTTTT | CASNPEGVDYEKLFF
NA | TRBJ1-5 | NA | TRBV7-8 | TGTGCCAGCAGCTTAAGCAGGGTTTCCAATCAGCCCCAGCATTTT | CASSLSRVSNQPQHF
TRBD2 | TRBJ2-5 | NA | TRBV15 | TGTGCCACCAGCAGGATAGCGGGAGAGGGAGAGACCCAGTACTTC | CATSRIAGEGETQYF
NA | TRBJ1-3 | NA | TRBV2 | TGTGCCAGCATCGGGACAACACCTGGAAACACCATATATTTT | CASIGTTPGNTIYF
TRBD1 | TRBJ2-7 | NA | TRBV19 | TGTGCCAGTAGTATTCGAGGGACAGAGTACGAGCAGTACTTC | CASSIRGTEYEQYF
NA | TRBJ2-2 | NA | TRBV11-3 | TGTGCCAGCAGCTTAGTTTCGAGTTCGGGGGAGCTGTTTTTT | CASSLVSSSGELFF
NA | TRBJ2-3 | few | TRBV5-1 | TGCGCCAGCAGCCCCGGGATTAGCACAGATACGCAGTATTTT | CASSPGISTDTQYF